This T cell receptor beta chain was documented in a study of shared clonotypes between healthy human individuals. Overall study findings and caveats: An anticipated effect of sequencing depth on clonotype sharing among donors was recognized.

Donation came from healthy HIV-negative adults that had no recent acute infections or vaccinations. Over several immunoSEQ plates, each subset's genomic DNA was distributed in even portions. Among the unsorted PBMC samples, replicate PCRs used around 280 ng DNA, 25,000 to 30,000 T cell genomes. Assay: immunoSEQ multiplex PCR; the TCRdb copy retains only in-frame clones and omits some. The sample includes around 500,000 clones, about 76% of them seen just once. The junction had 9 bases not matched to a gene; V was cut back by 4 bases and J by 5 bases. The CDR3 runs to 17 residues. CDR1 and CDR2 (germline): SGHRS, YFSETQ. As to this clone: Antigen unknown.

The chain carries TRBV5-1 and TRBJ2-2; 12 bases agree with TRBD2. The origin of this receptor is a woman aged 40 to 55 in good health. Some clones in this sample may be carry-over from other donors' samples. Sequenced sample: PBMCs. The CDR3 sequence: CASSDSGLAGRTGELFF. CDR3 bases: TGCGCCAGCAGCGATTCTGGACTAGCGGGACGGACCGGGGAGCTGTTTTTT.